The TCR beta chain under discussion was sequenced for a study of shared clonotypes between healthy human individuals. Profiled with immunoSEQ multiplex PCR; TCRdb holds only in-frame clones, not every one. The sample has 2,500,000 or so clones; 93% are singletons. In the case of this clone: Other DNA sequences of this sample code for an identical CDR3.

Sequenced: naive CD4+ T cells from PBMCs. Subset of the sample: CD45RA+ positively selected. The TCR originated in a man aged 18 to 30 in good health. Some clones in this sample may be carry-over from other donors' samples.

The CDR3 nucleotides are TGTGCCAGCAGCCGAGAGGGAGGGGGCTACACCTTC. Protein: CASSREGGGYTF. The rearrangement links TRBV9 to TRBJ1-2; no definite D call. Trimming left V 4 bases short and J 8 bases short, with 12 bases between. From germline, CDR1 is SGDLS and CDR2 YYNGEE. The CDR3 length is 12 residues.